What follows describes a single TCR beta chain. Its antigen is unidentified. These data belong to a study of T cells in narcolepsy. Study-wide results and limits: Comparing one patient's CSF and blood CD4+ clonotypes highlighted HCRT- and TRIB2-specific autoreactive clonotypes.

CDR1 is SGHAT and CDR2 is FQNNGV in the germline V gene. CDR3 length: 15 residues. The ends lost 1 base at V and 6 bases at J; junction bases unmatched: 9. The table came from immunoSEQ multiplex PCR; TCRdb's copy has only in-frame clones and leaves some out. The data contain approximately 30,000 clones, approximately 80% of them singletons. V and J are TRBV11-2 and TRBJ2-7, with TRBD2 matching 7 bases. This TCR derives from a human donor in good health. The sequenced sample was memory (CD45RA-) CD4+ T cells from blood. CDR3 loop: CASSLGELASTEQYF. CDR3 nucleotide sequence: TGTGCCAGCAGCTTAGGTGAACTAGCGTCAACCGAGCAGTACTTC.